This entry is about one T cell receptor beta chain. The data stem from a study of blood T cell repertoires in COVID-19. The overall study: Sources were T cells, B-cell-depleted T cells, or PBMCs; the material itself was cDNA or gDNA.

Sequencing was performed with immunoSEQ multiplex PCR; in TCRdb, only in-frame clones are kept and a portion is missing. In the table there are tens of thousands of clones, roughly 87% of which are singletons. Germline lookup yields CDR1 SGHDT and CDR2 YYEEEE. J was trimmed by 7 bases and V by 2 bases; bases with no gene match: 3. The CDR3 covers 15 residues. The specimen was peripheral blood. The origin of this receptor is a man in his forties or fifties with acute or convalescent COVID-19. The gene calls are TRBV5-6 and TRBJ2-1; 13 positions match TRBD2. CDR3 sequence reads: CASSFRTSGGNEQFF. For the CDR3, the DNA is TGTGCCAGCAGCTTCCGGACTAGCGGGGGAAATGAGCAGTTCTTC.